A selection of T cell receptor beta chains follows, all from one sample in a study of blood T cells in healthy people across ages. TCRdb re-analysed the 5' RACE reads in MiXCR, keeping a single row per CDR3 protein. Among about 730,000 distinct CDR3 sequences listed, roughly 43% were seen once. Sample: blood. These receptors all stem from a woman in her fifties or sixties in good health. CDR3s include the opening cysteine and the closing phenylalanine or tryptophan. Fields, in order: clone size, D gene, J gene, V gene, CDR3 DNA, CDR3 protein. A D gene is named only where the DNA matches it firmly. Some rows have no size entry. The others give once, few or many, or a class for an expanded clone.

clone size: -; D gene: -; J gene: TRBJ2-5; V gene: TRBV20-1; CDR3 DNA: TGCAGTGCTAGACCATACAATGAGCAGTACTTC; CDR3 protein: CSARPYNEQYF
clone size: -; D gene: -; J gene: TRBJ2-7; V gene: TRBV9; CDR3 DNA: TGTGCCAACAGCGGACAGGGCGGGAGCCACGAGCAGTACTTC; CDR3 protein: CANSGQGGSHEQYF
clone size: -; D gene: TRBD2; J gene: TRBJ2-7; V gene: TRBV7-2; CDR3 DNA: TGTGCCAGCAGCTTAAGTGGTGCGGGAGGGAATCACGAGCAGTACTTC; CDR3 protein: CASSLSGAGGNHEQYF
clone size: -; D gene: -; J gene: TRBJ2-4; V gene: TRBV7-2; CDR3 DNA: TGTGCCAGCAGCTTGAGGTCGCCAAACATTCAGTACTTC; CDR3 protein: CASSLRSPNIQYF
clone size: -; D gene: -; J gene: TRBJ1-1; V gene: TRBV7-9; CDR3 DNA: TGTGCCAGCAGCTTGCAAATGGACAGTGGGGCTTTCTTT; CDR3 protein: CASSLQMDSGAFF
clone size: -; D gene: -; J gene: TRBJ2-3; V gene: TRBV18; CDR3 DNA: TGTGCCAGCTCACCCGGGACCCCTACAAATACGCAGTATTTT; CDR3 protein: CASSPGTPTNTQYF
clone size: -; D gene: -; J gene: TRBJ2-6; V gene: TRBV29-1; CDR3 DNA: TGCAGCGCCGCGACGGGAGCTGGCTCTGGGGCCAACGTCCCGACTTTC; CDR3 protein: CSAATGAGSGANVPTF
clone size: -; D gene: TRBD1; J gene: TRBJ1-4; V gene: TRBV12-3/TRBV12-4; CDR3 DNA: TGTGCCAGCAGTACGACAGGGGATGAAAAACTGTTTTTT; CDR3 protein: CASSTTGDEKLFF
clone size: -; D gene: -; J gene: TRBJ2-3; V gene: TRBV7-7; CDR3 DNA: TGTGCCAGCAGCGTACTGACCACAGATACGCAGTATTTT; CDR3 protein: CASSVLTTDTQYF
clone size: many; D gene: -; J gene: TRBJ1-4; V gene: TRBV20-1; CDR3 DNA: TGCAGTGCTAGCTCAGGGTCCCGAGGTAATGAAAAACTGTTTTTT; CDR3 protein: CSASSGSRGNEKLFF
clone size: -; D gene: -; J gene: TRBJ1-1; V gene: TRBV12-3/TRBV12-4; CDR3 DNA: TGTGCCAGCAGTTTAGGGGGGTTTGTAGGAGCTTTCTTT; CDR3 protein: CASSLGGFVGAFF
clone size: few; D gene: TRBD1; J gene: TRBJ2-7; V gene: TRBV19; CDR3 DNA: TGTGCCAGTACCCCAGGGGGACAGGGGATCTACGAGCAGTACTTC; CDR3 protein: CASTPGGQGIYEQYF
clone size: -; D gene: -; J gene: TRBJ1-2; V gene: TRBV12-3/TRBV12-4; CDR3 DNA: TGTGCCAGCACCCCGGGAGGCTATGGCCACACCTTC; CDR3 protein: CASTPGGYGHTF
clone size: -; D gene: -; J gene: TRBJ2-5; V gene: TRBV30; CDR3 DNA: TGTGCCTGGAGCTTTGCGGAGACCCAGTACTTC; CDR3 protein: CAWSFAETQYF
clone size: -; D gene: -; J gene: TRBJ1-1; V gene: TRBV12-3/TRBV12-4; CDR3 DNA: TGTGCCAGCAGTTTTCACCGGGGGCCGAACACTGAAGCTTTCTTT; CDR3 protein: CASSFHRGPNTEAFF
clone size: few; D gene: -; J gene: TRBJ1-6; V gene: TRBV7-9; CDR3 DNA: TGTGCCAGCAGCGTGCTCCGACAGGAGAGTTCACCCCTCCACTTT; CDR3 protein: CASSVLRQESSPLHF
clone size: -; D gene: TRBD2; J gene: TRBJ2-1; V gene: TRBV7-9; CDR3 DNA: TGTGCCAGCAGGGGGACTAGCGTGGATGAGCAGTTCTTC; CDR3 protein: CASRGTSVDEQFF
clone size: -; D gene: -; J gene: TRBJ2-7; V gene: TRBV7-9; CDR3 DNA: TGTGCCAGCAGCCCCTACACCTACGAGCAGTACTTC; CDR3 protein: CASSPYTYEQYF
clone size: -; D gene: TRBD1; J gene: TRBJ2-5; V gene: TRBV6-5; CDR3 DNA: TGTGCCAGCAGTAACGCCGGGACAGGGGCATGGGAGCAGTACTTC; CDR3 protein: CASSNAGTGAWEQYF
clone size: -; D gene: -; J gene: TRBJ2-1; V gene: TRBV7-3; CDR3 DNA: TGTGCTAGCAGCGTTAACGGGGTGGGGAGTGAGCAGTTCTTC; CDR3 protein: CASSVNGVGSEQFF
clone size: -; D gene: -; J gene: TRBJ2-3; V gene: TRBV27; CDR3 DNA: TGTGCCAGCAGTTCCCAGCGGGATACGCAGTATTTT; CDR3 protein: CASSSQRDTQYF
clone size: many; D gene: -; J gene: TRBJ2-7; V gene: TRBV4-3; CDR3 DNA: TGCGCCAGCAGCCTCCACCTCCACGGCTACGAGCAGTACTTC; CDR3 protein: CASSLHLHGYEQYF
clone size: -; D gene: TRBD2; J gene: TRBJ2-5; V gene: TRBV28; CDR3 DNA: TGTGCCAGCAGTGGGTTTAGCGGGAGAATAGAGACCCAGTACTTC; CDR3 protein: CASSGFSGRIETQYF
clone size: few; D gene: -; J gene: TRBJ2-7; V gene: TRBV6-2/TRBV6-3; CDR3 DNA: TGTGCCAGCAGTTATCGGGACGGGAGCTCCTACGAGCAGTACTTC; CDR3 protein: CASSYRDGSSYEQYF
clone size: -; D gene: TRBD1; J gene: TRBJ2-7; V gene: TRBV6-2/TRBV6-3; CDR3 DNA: TGTGCCAGCAGCAAAGCGGGACAGGGATACTACAATGAGCAGTACTTC; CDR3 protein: CASSKAGQGYYNEQYF
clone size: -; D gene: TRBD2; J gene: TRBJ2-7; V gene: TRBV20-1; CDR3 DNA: TGCAGTGCTAGCGGACTAGGAGTCGCCTACAATGAGCAGTACTTC; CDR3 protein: CSASGLGVAYNEQYF
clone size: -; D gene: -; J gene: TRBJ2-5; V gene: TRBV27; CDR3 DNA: TGTGCCAGCACCAATTTTGAGGAAGAGACCCAGTACTTC; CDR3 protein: CASTNFEEETQYF
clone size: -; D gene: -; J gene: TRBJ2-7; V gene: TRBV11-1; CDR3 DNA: TGTGCCAGCAGCTTAGGGGAGGACAGGTCCTCCTACGAGCAGTACTTC; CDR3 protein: CASSLGEDRSSYEQYF
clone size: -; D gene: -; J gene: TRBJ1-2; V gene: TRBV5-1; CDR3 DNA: TGCGCCAGCAGCCCATCCTCGGCTCAGGTTCTTCGCGAGGTGGCCTATGGCTACACCTTC; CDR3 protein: CASSPSSAQVLREVAYGYTF
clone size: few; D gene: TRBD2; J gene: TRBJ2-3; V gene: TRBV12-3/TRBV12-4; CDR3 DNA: TGTGCCAGCACCAGGACTAGCGGGGGGGCCACAGATACGCAGTATTTT; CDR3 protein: CASTRTSGGATDTQYF
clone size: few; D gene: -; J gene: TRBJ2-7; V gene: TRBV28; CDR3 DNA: TGTGCCAGCAGCAAGGGGTCCGCCAGTGGCTCCTACGAGCAGTACTTC; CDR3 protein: CASSKGSASGSYEQYF
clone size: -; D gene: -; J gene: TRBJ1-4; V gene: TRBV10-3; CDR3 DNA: TGTGCCATCGCCGAGGGTATCGGGGAAAAACTGTTTTTT; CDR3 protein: CAIAEGIGEKLFF
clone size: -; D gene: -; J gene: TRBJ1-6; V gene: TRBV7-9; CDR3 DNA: TGTGCCAGCAGCTTAGAGGGAAGAAATTCACCCCTCCACTTT; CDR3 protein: CASSLEGRNSPLHF
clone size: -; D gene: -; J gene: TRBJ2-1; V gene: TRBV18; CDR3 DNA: TGTGCCAGCTCACCGGCCAGGGGATACAATGAGCAGTTCTTC; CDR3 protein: CASSPARGYNEQFF
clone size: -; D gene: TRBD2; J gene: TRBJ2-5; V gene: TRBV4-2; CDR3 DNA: TGTGCCAGCAGCCCCTCGAGACGAGCGGGAGGAGAGACCCAGTACTTC; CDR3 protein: CASSPSRRAGGETQYF
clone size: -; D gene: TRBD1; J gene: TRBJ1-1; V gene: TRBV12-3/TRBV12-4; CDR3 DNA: TGTGCCAGCAGGTCCGGGACAGCAAACACTGAAGCTTTCTTT; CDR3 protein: CASRSGTANTEAFF
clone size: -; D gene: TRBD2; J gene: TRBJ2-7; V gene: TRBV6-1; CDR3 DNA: TGTGCCAGCAGGGCCGGGACTAGCGACGGTAGCTCCTACGAGCAGTACTTC; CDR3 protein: CASRAGTSDGSSYEQYF
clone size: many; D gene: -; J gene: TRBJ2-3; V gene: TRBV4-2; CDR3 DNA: TGTGCCAGCAGCCAAGATGAGGCAGATACGCAGTATTTT; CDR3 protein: CASSQDEADTQYF
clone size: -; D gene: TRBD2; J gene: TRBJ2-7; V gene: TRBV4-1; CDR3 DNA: TGCGCCAGCAGCCGAATACTAGCGGGAGAACACGAGCAGTACTTC; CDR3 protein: CASSRILAGEHEQYF
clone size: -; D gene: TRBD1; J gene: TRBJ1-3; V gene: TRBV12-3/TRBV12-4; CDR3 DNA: TGTGCCAGCAGTCCACCGGGGGGACAGATTCACTCTGGAAACACCATATATTTT; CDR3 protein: CASSPPGGQIHSGNTIYF
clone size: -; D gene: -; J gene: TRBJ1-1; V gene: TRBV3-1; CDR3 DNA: TGTGCCAGCAGCCAAGGCCAATTGACAGGACCCGAAGCTTTCTTT; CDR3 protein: CASSQGQLTGPEAFF
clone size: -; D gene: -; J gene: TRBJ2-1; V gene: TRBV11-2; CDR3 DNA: TGTGCCAGCAGCACAGGCGGGACATTTGGGGTCAGGAGGAGCTCCTACAATGAGCAGTTCTTC; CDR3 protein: CASSTGGTFGVRRSSYNEQFF
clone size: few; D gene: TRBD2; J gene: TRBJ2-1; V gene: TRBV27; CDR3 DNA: TGTGCCAGCAGTTCCGGGAGGGGAGGGGATGAGCAGTTCTTC; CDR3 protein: CASSSGRGGDEQFF